The source of this T cell receptor (beta chain) is a study of shared clonotypes between healthy human individuals. Healthy and HIV-negative, the adult donors had no recent acute infections or vaccinations. Germline loops: CDR1 SGHDT, CDR2 YYEEEE. This CDR3 is built from 18 residues. V dropped 2 bases and J dropped 1; count of bases not matched to a gene: 6. Sorted-subset replicate PCRs used 200 to 250 ng DNA, around 27,000 T cell genomes. Original processing notes: ImmunoSEQ sequences covered only the junction and lacked quality scores; filtering therefore differed. Here immunoSEQ multiplex PCR was the method, and the copy in TCRdb shows in-frame clones only, minus some. The V and J calls and clone size come from that table; D and trimming were worked out from the DNA. The repertoire includes approximately 2.1 million clones, approximately 93% of them detected once, and around 0.4% sits in the top ten.

Whole-study findings and limits: Rarefaction revealed incomplete sorted-subset sequencing despite large depth.

As concerns this clone: Its antigen remains unidentified.

The chain is built from TRBV5-6 and TRBJ2-1; TRBD2 agrees at 13 bases. Specimen: naive CD4+ T cells from PBMCs. The subset: CD45RA+ positively selected. The sequence was obtained from a man between 18 and 29 years old in good health. Some clones in this sample may be carry-over from other donors' samples. The CDR3 spells CASSFRTSGSRSYNEQFF. CDR3 nucleotides: TGTGCCAGCAGCTTTAGGACTAGCGGGAGCCGGTCCTACAATGAGCAGTTCTTC.